A single T cell receptor beta chain is shown here with its context. Its antigen target is currently unknown. Per-base quality was not reported, and no clone a single base away is much larger than it. The data derive from a study of blood T cell repertoires in COVID-19 (dated by TCRdb to 2019 to 2021). Study-wide context: Samples from collaborators originated in the United States, Italy and Spain and spanned both the acute and convalescent phases of COVID-19. The sample metadata nearly always contained a de-identified subject ID, COVID-19 status, age in years and sex. Where HLA class I and class II types were available, the types were taken from metadata supplied by the sample provider, not from assay-based typing. Samples were obtained from the ongoing ImmuneRACE study (first 160 participants) and from 1,254 subjects provided by 6 global collaborators. The prospective study material was composed of cDNA or gDNA derived from T cells, B-cell-depleted T cells, or PBMCs. A freely available public database, intended as a resource for researchers studying the immune response to SARS-CoV-2, is where the repertoires were released. The dataset comprised deeply sampled blood TCRbeta repertoires from subjects exposed to, actively infected with, or recovered from COVID-19. The full study reports these points: How much clinical and demographic metadata was included differed by source and by participant, and the metadata was provided uncurated.

Each collaborating institution followed its own protocols to collect whole blood in K2EDTA tubes. For TCRbeta analysis, collaborators shipped samples as frozen whole blood, isolated PBMCs, or DNA extracted from either of those sample types. From a lookup of the germline V gene, CDR1 and CDR2 are SGHRS and YFSETQ. The trim is 1 base for V and 10 bases for J, with a gap of 11 bases between the germline ends. The CDR3 has 12 amino acids, counting the end cysteine and phenylalanine. The kept DNA is CDR3 alone, 36 bases in frame from the first base. TCRbeta CDR3 regions were amplified from genomic DNA by means of the immunoSEQ Assay, a bias-controlled multiplex PCR. Processing in the source paper ran as follows. Nucleated cell counts per sample were estimated from amplification of reference gene primers within the assay. Sequence reads were collapsed and filtered to measure the absolute abundance of every unique TCRbeta CDR3 rearrangement. For each sample, productive Simpson clonality was calculated by taking the square root of Simpson's diversity index across productive rearrangements. TCRdb's version of the immuneACCESS table is confined to in-frame rearrangements and falls short of the full clone set. An unresolved V gene accounts for under half of the shortfall where checked; the remainder is of unknown origin. That table furnishes V, J and clone size, whereas the DNA furnished D and trimming. For this sample there are 130,000 to 150,000 clones; about 85% appear just once. The ten largest make up 2.6% of the sample.

The chain links TRBV5-1 with TRBJ1-1; TRBD1 is possibly the D segment (6 matching bases). The sequenced material came from peripheral blood. The TCR sequence derives from a human donor with acute or convalescent COVID-19. The donor label of this sample is uncertain. The DNA sequence is as follows: TGCGCCAGCAGCTTGTCATGGGGGCGAGCTTTCTTT. Translated, it reads CASSLSWGRAFF. Reference TRBV5-1 and TRBJ1-1 genes cover what lies past the CDR3, so the full variable domain is KAGVTQTPRYLIKTRGQQVTLSCSPISGHRSVSWYQQTPGQGLQFLFEYFSETQRNKGNFPGRFSGRQFSNSRSEMNVSTLELGDSALYLCASSLSWGRAFFGQGTRLTVV.